The 21 T cell receptor beta chains presented below share a single source sample, sequenced in a study of CD8 T cells in Susac syndrome. Random hexamers served to reverse transcribe about 0.45 to 1 ug RNA. Using its own MiXCR run on the immunoSEQ multiplex PCR reads, TCRdb lists one record per CDR3 protein. The data contain some 200,000 distinct CDR3 sequences, roughly 94% of them singletons. The sequencing sample was made of CD8+ T cells from PBMCs. All receptors come from a human donor with Susac syndrome.

This chain connects TRBV18 to TRBJ2-7; 10 positions agree with TRBD2. This CDR3 spans 16 amino acids. V gave up 5 bases and J gave up 1 base; unmatched junction bases: 8. Germline-derived CDR1 and CDR2 are KGHSH and LQKENI. For the CDR3, the DNA is TGTGCCAGCTCATTTCTAGCGGGGGAGGAGTCCTACGAGCAGTACTTC. This codes for CASSFLAGEESYEQYF.

The rearrangement joins TRBV4-1 to TRBJ2-1, with D perhaps being TRBD1 or TRBD2 (5 bases each). V was cut by 4 bases and J by 5 bases, with 21 bases left in between. Germline V gene data show CDR1 as MGHRA and CDR2 as YSYEKL. The CDR3 totals 17 residues. The CDR3, as DNA: TGCGCCAGCAGCCCCAGAGGTGAGGGTCAAGGGGACAATGAGCAGTTCTTC. It encodes CASSPRGEGQGDNEQFF.

V gene TRBV20-1 combines with J gene TRBJ2-7; TRBD1 aligns across 7 bases. V shed 3 bases and J 1 base; nucleotides not matched to a gene: 6. CDR3 length equals 14 residues. Looked up from germline, CDR1 is DFQATT and CDR2 is SNEGSKA (reference sequence). The CDR3 loop reads CSASPDRLSYEQYF. In DNA, the CDR3 is TGCAGTGCTAGCCCGGACAGGTTATCCTACGAGCAGTACTTC.

V usage is TRBV6-5 and J usage is TRBJ2-7; possibly TRBD1 or TRBD2 for D (5 bases each). In germline, CDR1 is MNHEY, CDR2 SVGAGI. CDR3 size: 11 residues. V was cut by 9 bases and J by 3 bases, with 9 bases left in between. CDR3: CARLGDYEQYF. CDR3 sequence (DNA): TGTGCCAGGCTGGGGGACTACGAGCAGTACTTC.

The V call is TRBV13, the J call TRBJ1-2; 7 bases align to TRBD1. Germline V lookup: CDR1 PRHDT, CDR2 FYEKMQ (reference sequence). The CDR3 extends over 16 amino acids. V dropped 9 bases and J dropped 4; count of bases not matched to a gene: 17. This CDR3 reads CASQRAETGLIYGYTF. In DNA form, the CDR3 reads TGTGCCAGTCAGAGGGCGGAGACAGGGCTTATCTATGGCTACACCTTC.

This rearrangement joins TRBV11-2 to TRBJ2-5, with TRBD1 matching over 10 bases. V was clipped by 5 bases and J by 4 bases; unmatched bases: 7. Germline-derived CDR1 and CDR2 are SGHAT and FQNNGV. There are 15 residues in the CDR3. CDR3 sequence: CASSNRDRGVETQYF. In nucleotides, the CDR3 is TGTGCCAGCAGCAACCGGGACAGGGGAGTAGAGACCCAGTACTTC.

This chain joins TRBV29-1 and TRBJ2-5; D unclear. Germline V lookup: CDR1 SQVTM, CDR2 ANQGSEA. The CDR3 length is 12 residues. V was cut by 3 bases and J by 4 bases, with 9 bases left in between. The CDR3 DNA follows: TGCAGCGTTGAGAGGATCGGAGAGACCCAGTACTTC. Protein sequence: CSVERIGETQYF.

J is TRBJ1-1 and V is TRBV4-1; D ambiguous. The CDR3 loop spans 13 amino acids. The V and J ends lost 6 bases and 3 bases respectively, with 11 bases between them. Germline V CDR1 and CDR2: MGHRA, YSYEKL. The CDR3 here is CASRPEGDTEAFF. CDR3 sequence (DNA): TGCGCCAGCAGGCCGGAGGGAGACACTGAAGCTTTCTTT.

The V call is TRBV27, the J call TRBJ1-5, with unresolved D. Germline V gene data show CDR1 as MNHEY and CDR2 as SMNVEV (reference sequence). Trimming removed 5 bases from V and 3 bases from J, with 11 bases in between. This CDR3 is 14 amino acids long. CDR3 region: CASSRPGANQPQHF. The DNA for the CDR3 is TGTGCCAGCAGTAGACCGGGAGCCAATCAGCCCCAGCATTTT.

This chain connects TRBV19 to TRBJ1-1; tentatively, D is TRBD1 (5 bases). The CDR3 is made up of 15 amino acids. V shed 6 bases and J shed 2 bases, with 16 bases lying between them. The germline gives CDR1 LNHDA, CDR2 SQIVND (reference sequence). In DNA, the CDR3 is TGTGCCAGTAGGGACCTTAAGCAGGGTAACACTGAAGCTTTCTTT. This codes for CASRDLKQGNTEAFF.

J is TRBJ2-1 and V is TRBV6-5; D call uncertain. Trimming pared 0 bases from V and 5 bases from J, leaving 5 bases between. Germline V gene sequence: CDR1 MNHEY, CDR2 SVGAGI. The CDR3 has 13 residues. CDR3 DNA sequence: TGTGCCAGCAGTTACTCGGAAGACAATGAGCAGTTCTTC. Translating it yields CASSYSEDNEQFF.

This clonotype was seen a few times. This chain connects TRBV4-1 to TRBJ2-1; no clear D gene. Germline loops: CDR1 MGHRA, CDR2 YSYEKL. The length of the CDR3 is 16 residues. Deletions cut 1 base from V and 0 bases from J, with 10 bases between. The CDR3 coding sequence is TGCGCCAGCAGCCAAGGGCTGGGTAGCTCCTACAATGAGCAGTTCTTC. Encoded protein: CASSQGLGSSYNEQFF.

This clonotype occurred a few times. The chain combines TRBV12-3 or TRBV12-4 with TRBJ2-1; 9 positions match TRBD1. The ends lost 5 bases at V and 6 bases at J; junction bases unmatched: 8. The CDR3 extends over 15 amino acids. DNA for the CDR3: TGTGCCAGCAGTCCCCGGGACAGGGATGGCAATGAGCAGTTCTTC. Its translation is CASSPRDRDGNEQFF.

This chain joins TRBV6-1 and TRBJ2-3; either TRBD1 or TRBD2 may fit D (5 bases each). V was trimmed by 2 bases and J by 1 base, leaving 19 bases between them. This CDR3 has 18 amino acids. Germline CDR1 is MNHNS and CDR2 is SASEGT. CDR3 nucleotides: TGTGCCAGCAGTGAATTTGGTGGGGGAGCAACAGGCACAGATACGCAGTATTTT. Amino acids: CASSEFGGGATGTDTQYF.

This chain connects TRBV12-3 or TRBV12-4 to TRBJ2-1; D may be TRBD2 (7 bases). Trimming stripped 7 bases from V and 9 bases from J, with 19 bases between. This CDR3 contains 14 residues. CDR3: CASNPGAGDSEQFF. The CDR3 coding sequence is TGTGCCAGCAACCCGGGGGCGGGAGATTCTGAGCAGTTCTTC.

The chain joins TRBV27 to TRBJ2-1; D is ambiguous. The CDR3 loop spans 10 amino acids. Germline values: CDR1 MNHEY, CDR2 SMNVEV (reference sequence). Deletions cut 10 bases from V and 3 bases from J, with 4 bases between. CDR3 amino acids: CATGYNEQFF. The CDR3 DNA is TGTGCCACCGGCTACAATGAGCAGTTCTTC.

The V and J genes are TRBV15 and TRBJ2-1; D not resolved. The CDR3 runs to 14 residues. CDR1 is LNHNV, CDR2 YYDKDF, per germline (reference sequence). V lost 5 bases and J lost 10, with 18 bases in between. CDR3 residues: CATSQFSLSEEQFF. CDR3 nucleotide sequence: TGTGCCACCAGCCAGTTTAGCCTTTCTGAAGAGCAGTTCTTC.

J is TRBJ2-7 and V is TRBV20-1; 12 nucleotides match TRBD1. CDR1 is DFQATT and CDR2 is SNEGSKA in the germline V gene (reference sequence). The CDR3 is made up of 14 amino acids. Unmatched junction bases numbered 7, after V lost 6 bases and J lost 4 bases. CDR3 sequence: CSATGTGGEYEQYF. CDR3 in DNA: TGCAGTGCCACCGGGACAGGGGGCGAGTACGAGCAGTACTTC.

The gene calls are TRBV9 and TRBJ2-3, with 7 bases matching TRBD2. CDR1 and CDR2 from the germline V gene are SGDLS and YYNGEE. V lost 3 bases to trimming and J lost 2 bases; unmatched junction nucleotides: 12. The CDR3 totals 17 residues. The CDR3 coding sequence is TGTGCCAGCAGCGCCTTTGACGAGCGGGAAATCACAGATACGCAGTATTTT. It yields the protein CASSAFDEREITDTQYF.

The genes are TRBV20-1 and TRBJ2-5, with 9 bases lining up with TRBD2. Germline V gene lookup returns CDR1 DFQATT and CDR2 SNEGSKA (reference sequence). Losses at the gene ends were 6 bases for V and 3 bases for J; bases not matched to a gene: 11. This CDR3 comprises 15 residues. The CDR3 loop reads CSAREPSGAKETQYF. The CDR3 nucleotides are TGCAGTGCCCGAGAACCTAGCGGGGCGAAAGAGACCCAGTACTTC.

This clonotype was observed once. The V gene is TRBV7-9, the J gene TRBJ1-6; D remains unclear. V shed 7 bases and J shed 7 bases, with 8 bases lying between them. CDR1 and CDR2 (germline): SEHNR, FQNEAQ (reference sequence). This CDR3 comprises 12 residues. For the CDR3, the DNA is TGTGCCAGCATGGGGTTAAATTCACCCCTCCACTTT. Protein sequence: CASMGLNSPLHF.